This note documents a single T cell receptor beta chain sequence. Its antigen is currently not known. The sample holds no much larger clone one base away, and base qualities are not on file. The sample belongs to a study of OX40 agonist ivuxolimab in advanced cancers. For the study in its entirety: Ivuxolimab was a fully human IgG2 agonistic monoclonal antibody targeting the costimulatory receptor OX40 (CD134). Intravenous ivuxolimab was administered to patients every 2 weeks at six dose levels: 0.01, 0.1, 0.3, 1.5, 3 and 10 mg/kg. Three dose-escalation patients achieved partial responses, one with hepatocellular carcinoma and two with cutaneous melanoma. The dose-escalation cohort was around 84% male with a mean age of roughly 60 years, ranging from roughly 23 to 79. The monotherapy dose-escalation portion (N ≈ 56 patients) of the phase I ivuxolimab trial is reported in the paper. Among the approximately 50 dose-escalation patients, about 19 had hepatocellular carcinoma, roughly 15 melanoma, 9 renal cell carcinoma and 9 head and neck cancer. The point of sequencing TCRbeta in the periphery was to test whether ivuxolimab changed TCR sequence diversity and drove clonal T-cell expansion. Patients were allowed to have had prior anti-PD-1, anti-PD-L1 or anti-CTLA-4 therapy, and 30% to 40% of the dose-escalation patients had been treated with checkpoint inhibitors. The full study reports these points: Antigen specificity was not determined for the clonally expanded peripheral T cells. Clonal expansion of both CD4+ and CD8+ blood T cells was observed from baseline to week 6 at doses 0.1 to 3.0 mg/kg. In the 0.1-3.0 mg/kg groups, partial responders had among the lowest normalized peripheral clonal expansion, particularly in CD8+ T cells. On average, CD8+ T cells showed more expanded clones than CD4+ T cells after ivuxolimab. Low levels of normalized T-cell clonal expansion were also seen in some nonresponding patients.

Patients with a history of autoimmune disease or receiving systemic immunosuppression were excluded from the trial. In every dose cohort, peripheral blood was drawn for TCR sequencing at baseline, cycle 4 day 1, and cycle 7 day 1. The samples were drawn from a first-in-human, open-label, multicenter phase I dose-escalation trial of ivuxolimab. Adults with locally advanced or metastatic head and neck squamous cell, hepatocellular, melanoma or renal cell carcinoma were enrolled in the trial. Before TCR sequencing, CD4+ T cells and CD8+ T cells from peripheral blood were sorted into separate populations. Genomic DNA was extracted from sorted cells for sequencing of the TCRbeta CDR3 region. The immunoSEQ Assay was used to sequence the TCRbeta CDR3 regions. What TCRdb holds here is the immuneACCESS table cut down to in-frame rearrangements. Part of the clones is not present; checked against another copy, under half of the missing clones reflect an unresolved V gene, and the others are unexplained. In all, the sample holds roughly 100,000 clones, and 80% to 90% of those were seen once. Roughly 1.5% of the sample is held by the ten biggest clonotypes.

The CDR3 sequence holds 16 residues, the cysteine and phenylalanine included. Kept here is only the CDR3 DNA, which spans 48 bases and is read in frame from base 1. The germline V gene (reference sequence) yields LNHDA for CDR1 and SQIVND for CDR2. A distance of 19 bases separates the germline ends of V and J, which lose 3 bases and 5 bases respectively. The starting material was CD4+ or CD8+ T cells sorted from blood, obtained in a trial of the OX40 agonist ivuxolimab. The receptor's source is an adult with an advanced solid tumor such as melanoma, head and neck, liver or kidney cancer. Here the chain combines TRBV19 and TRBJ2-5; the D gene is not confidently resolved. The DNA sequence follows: TGTGCCAGTAGTATCGCGCACTCAGGTTCCCAGGAGACCCAGTACTTC. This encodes CASSIAHSGSQETQYF. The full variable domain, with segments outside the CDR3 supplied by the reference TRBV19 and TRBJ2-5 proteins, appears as DGGITQSPKYLFRKEGQNVTLSCEQNLNHDAMYWYRQDPGQGLRLIYYSQIVNDFQKGDIAEGYSVSREKKESFPLTVTSAQKNPTAFYLCASSIAHSGSQETQYFGPGTRLLVL.